The 32 T cell receptor beta chains listed next were all sequenced from one sample in a study of cytomegalovirus exposure and HLA in healthy donors. PCR primers comprised 60 Vbeta and 13 Jbeta primers. The protocol was immunoSEQ multiplex PCR, while the TCRdb copy is restricted to in-frame clones and leaves out a portion. The repertoire consists of roughly 110,000 clones, with around 74% occurring once and the leading ten covering around 13%. Sequencing used PBMCs. The receptor set was obtained from a woman between 40 and 50 years old in good health and CMV-seropositive.

The chain joins TRBV5-5 to TRBJ1-2; TRBD1 aligns across 7 bases. The V gene end was trimmed by 4 bases and the J gene end by 6 bases; junction bases not matched to a gene: 9. This CDR3 is built from 14 residues. Germline loops: CDR1 SGHKS, CDR2 YYEKEE (reference sequence). The CDR3 bases are TGTGCCAGCAGCCTCCAATCAGGGGGGCATGGCTACACCTTC. Translation: CASSLQSGGHGYTF.

DNA of the CDR3: TGCGCCAGCTTCTGGAGGGACAGGGGATACGAGCAGTACTTC. Its translation: CASFWRDRGYEQYF. The chain has TRBV10-1 and TRBJ2-7; 10 positions agree with TRBD1. Trimming took 8 bases from V and 4 from J; bases not matched to a gene: 8. This CDR3 spans 14 amino acids. Germline assignment: CDR1 WNHNN and CDR2 SYGVQD (reference sequence).

The table lists this clone with a few counts. The J gene is TRBJ1-1, the V gene TRBV7-3, with unresolved D. This CDR3 comprises 15 residues. Trimming removed 4 bases at V and 1 base at J, with 13 bases between. Germline CDR1 and CDR2: SGHTA and FQGTGA. The CDR3 region has the DNA TGTGCCAGCAGCTGGCGGCGGAGGGAGAACACTGAAGCTTTCTTT. Its translation: CASSWRRRENTEAFF.

The CDR3 sequence: CASSAGDPKNTEAFF. Written as DNA, the CDR3 is TGTGCCAGCAGCGCGGGGGATCCTAAGAACACTGAAGCTTTCTTT. The chain combines TRBV9 with TRBJ1-1, with D tentatively TRBD1 (5 bases). V lost 3 bases and J 1 base, leaving 13 bases between the germline ends. Germline CDR1 and CDR2: SGDLS and YYNGEE. The CDR3 totals 15 residues.

This chain connects TRBV30 to TRBJ1-4; D gene ambiguous. CDR3 length equals 13 residues. Trimming cost V 2 bases and J 8 bases, with 12 bases left between them. In germline, CDR1 is GTSNPN, CDR2 SVGIG (reference sequence). The CDR3, as DNA: TGTGCCTGGAGTCCCGGCCGGGAAGAAAAACTGTTTTTT. The encoded protein is CAWSPGREEKLFF.

This clone was seen just once. J is TRBJ2-5 and V is TRBV9; perhaps TRBD2 as D (7 bases). There are 16 residues in the CDR3. The germline V and J ends were trimmed by 4 bases and 2 bases, with 18 bases remaining between them. Germline CDR1 and CDR2: SGDLS and YYNGEE. The CDR3 here is CASSPGWRGGQETQYF. DNA of the CDR3: TGTGCCAGCAGCCCGGGCTGGAGGGGGGGTCAAGAGACCCAGTACTTC. The variable domain in full, with the rest retrieved from reference TRBV9 and TRBJ2-5, is DSGVTQTPKHLITATGQRVTLRCSPRSGDLSVYWYQQSLDQGLQFLIQYYNGEERAKGNILERFSAQQFPDLHSELNLSSLELGDSALYFCASSPGWRGGQETQYFGPGTRLLVL.

As for this clone: In this CDR3 the conserved last residue, phenylalanine or tryptophan, is missing, so a read error is likely. J is TRBJ1-3 and V is TRBV27; TRBD1 is a possible D gene (5 bases). Deletions cut 4 bases from V and 3 bases from J, with 7 bases between. Per germline, CDR1 MNHEY and CDR2 SMNVEV (reference sequence). CDR3 length: 13 residues. The CDR3 region is CASSSRDGNTIYV. The CDR3 bases are TGTGCCAGCAGTTCCAGGGATGGAAACACCATATATGTT.

The V call is TRBV5-1, the J call TRBJ2-3; D may be TRBD2 (6 bases). V lost 3 bases to trimming and J lost 2 bases, with 13 bases between them. The CDR3 runs 15 residues. From germline, CDR1 is SGHRS and CDR2 YFSETQ. The CDR3, as DNA: TGCGCCAGCAGCTCCCGGGGAGGCCTCACAGATACGCAGTATTTT. Translating gives CASSSRGGLTDTQYF.

The genes are TRBV11-2 and TRBJ2-5; D might be TRBD2 (5 bases). The V gene lost 2 bases and the J gene lost 1 base, with 8 bases spanning the gap. The germline V gene encodes CDR1 SGHAT and CDR2 FQNNGV. The CDR3 extends over 14 amino acids. CDR3 DNA: TGTGCCAGCAGCTTACGGGATGTCCAAGAGACCCAGTACTTC. It yields the protein CASSLRDVQETQYF.

The chain employs TRBV18 and TRBJ1-5, with D tentatively TRBD1 (5 bases). Germline V gives CDR1 KGHSH, CDR2 LQKENI. The CDR3 is made up of 13 amino acids. CDR3 protein: CASGAGRNQPQHF. The CDR3 nucleotides are TGTGCTTCCGGGGCAGGGAGGAATCAGCCCCAGCATTTT. The full variable domain, completed using reference TRBV18 and TRBJ1-5, is NAGVMQNPRHLVRRRGQEARLRCSPMKGHSHVYWYRQLPEEGLKFMVYLQKENIIDESGMPKERFSAEFPKEGPSILRIQQVVRGDSAAYFCASGAGRNQPQHFGDGTRLSIL.

This clone was recorded a few times. V usage is TRBV6-1 and J usage is TRBJ2-7; the D gene is possibly TRBD2 (6 bases). CDR3 length: 13 amino acids. Per the germline V gene, CDR1 is MNHNS and CDR2 is SASEGT. V lost 10 bases, J lost 4 bases, and 17 bases lay in between. The chain's CDR3 is CAIKEGNMYEQYF. The DNA of the CDR3 is TGTGCCATCAAGGAGGGCAACATGTACGAGCAGTACTTC.

The V and J genes are TRBV30 and TRBJ2-7; D call uncertain. The germline V and J ends were trimmed by 0 bases and 6 bases, with 6 bases remaining between them. The V gene's germline CDR1 is GTSNPN and CDR2 SVGIG (reference sequence). The CDR3 spans 11 residues. As DNA, the CDR3 is TGTGCCTGGAGTGTACTGCGCGAGCAGTACTTC. It encodes CAWSVLREQYF.

This clone occurred a few times. J is TRBJ1-1 and V is TRBV2; D uncertain. Trimming removed 3 bases at V and 1 base at J, with 24 bases between. The CDR3 sequence is 19 residues long. CDR1 SNHLY and CDR2 FYNNEI come from the germline V gene. CDR3 DNA sequence: TGTGCCAGCAGTGATAGGGAGTCAGGCGCCTATATATGGAACACTGAAGCTTTCTTT. Its protein product is CASSDRESGAYIWNTEAFF.

In nucleotides, the CDR3 is TGTGCCAGCAGCGTAGGCGGGGTCAGCACAGATACGCAGTATTTT. Amino acids: CASSVGGVSTDTQYF. V gene TRBV9 combines with J gene TRBJ2-3; D is possibly TRBD2 (6 bases). CDR1 and CDR2 (germline): SGDLS, YYNGEE. V lost 0 bases, J lost 0 bases, and 8 bases lay in between. CDR3 length: 15 amino acids.

The chain combines TRBV27 with TRBJ2-3, with TRBD2 as a possible D gene (6 bases). The V and J ends lost 6 bases and 3 bases respectively, with 13 bases between them. Per the germline V gene, CDR1 is MNHEY and CDR2 is SMNVEV (reference sequence). This CDR3 has 14 residues. The CDR3 DNA reads TGTGCCAGCAGGCCAGGGACTGCTACAGATACGCAGTATTTT. This translates into CASRPGTATDTQYF.

This CDR3 is CASSSGQEYGYTF. CDR3 DNA sequence: TGTGCCAGCAGTTCGGGACAGGAGTATGGCTACACCTTC. The V call is TRBV6-5, the J call TRBJ1-2; 8 bases agree with TRBD1. CDR3 length equals 13 residues. Per the germline V gene, CDR1 is MNHEY and CDR2 is SVGAGI. The V and J ends lost 4 bases and 5 bases, in that order; junction bases with no gene match: 3.

The chain carries TRBV15 and TRBJ1-4; a weak D match, TRBD1 (5 bases). Germline loops: CDR1 LNHNV, CDR2 YYDKDF (reference sequence). The CDR3 covers 17 residues. The V end was cut by 3 bases, the J end by 3 bases, with 17 bases between. DNA for the CDR3: TGTGCCACCAGCAGGTGGGGGAGGGAGGTACCTAATGAAAAACTGTTTTTT. Translated: CATSRWGREVPNEKLFF.

The chain is built from TRBV6-6 and TRBJ2-5; TRBD2 agrees at 8 bases. The germline CDR1 and CDR2 sequences are MNHNY and SVGAGI (reference sequence). The V and J ends lost 6 bases and 1 base, in that order; junction bases with no gene match: 7. The CDR3 length is 15 residues. The CDR3, as DNA: TGTGCCAGCAGGTTAGCGGGAACCGCCCAAGAGACCCAGTACTTC. Amino acid sequence: CASRLAGTAQETQYF.

This rearrangement joins TRBV29-1 to TRBJ1-2, with TRBD1 matching over 7 bases. Germline CDR1 SQVTM, CDR2 ANQGSEA. V lost 2 bases to trimming and J lost 3 bases; unmatched junction nucleotides: 6. The CDR3 is made up of 14 amino acids. This CDR3 reads CSVEKRGPHYGYTF. CDR3 in DNA: TGCAGCGTTGAAAAGAGGGGGCCTCACTATGGCTACACCTTC.

This clone was seen a handful of times. V usage is TRBV28 and J usage is TRBJ1-4; D is uncertain. The CDR3 is 11 residues long. V lost 2 bases to trimming and J lost 7 bases, with 2 bases between them. Germline-derived CDR1 and CDR2 are MDHEN and SYDVKM. CDR3 sequence reads: CASSLREKLFF. CDR3 DNA: TGTGCCAGCAGTTTACGTGAAAAACTGTTTTTT.

This clone came up once. V and J are TRBV7-3 and TRBJ2-3; tentative D call: TRBD2 (6 bases). The CDR3 is 15 residues long. Germline V gene sequence: CDR1 SGHTA, CDR2 FQGTGA. V lost 6 bases and J 8 bases, leaving 21 bases between the germline ends. The CDR3 DNA sequence: TGTGCCAGCAGGACACAATCGATCCTGGAGGGTACGCAGTATTTT. This encodes CASRTQSILEGTQYF. The full variable domain, its missing parts supplied by reference TRBV7-3 and TRBJ2-3, is GAGVSQTPSNKVTEKGKYVELRCDPISGHTALYWYRQSLGQGPEFLIYFQGTGAADDSGLPNDRFFAVRPEGSVSTLKIQRTERGDSAVYLCASRTQSILEGTQYFGPGTRLTVL.

This chain connects TRBV5-4 to TRBJ1-1; D is possibly TRBD1 (5 bases). Germline CDR1 and CDR2: SGHNT and YYREEE (reference sequence). CDR3 length equals 13 residues. The V gene lost 3 bases and the J gene lost 5 bases, with 11 bases spanning the gap. This chain's CDR3 is CASSSRGSTEAFF. The CDR3 nucleotides are TGTGCCAGCAGCTCTCGGGGGAGTACTGAAGCTTTCTTT. Full variable domain (missing parts from reference TRBV5-4 and TRBJ1-1): ETGVTQSPTHLIKTRGQQVTLRCSSQSGHNTVSWYQQALGQGPQFIFQYYREEENGRGNFPPRFSGLQFPNYSSELNVNALELDDSALYLCASSSRGSTEAFFGQGTRLTVV.

The V and J genes are TRBV6-6 and TRBJ1-5; D is unresolved. Trimming removed 5 bases from V and 4 bases from J, with 9 bases in between. This CDR3 spans 13 amino acids. CDR1 is MNHNY, CDR2 SVGAGI, per germline (reference sequence). The CDR3 coding sequence is TGTGCCAGCAGTACGGGTGGAAATCAGCCCCAGCATTTT. It is translated as CASSTGGNQPQHF.

The rearrangement joins TRBV10-3 to TRBJ2-5; 8 nucleotides line up with TRBD2. Germline lookup yields CDR1 ENHRY and CDR2 SYGVKD. The CDR3 has 14 residues. With V trimmed by 6 bases and J by 5 bases, 8 bases remained unmatched. CDR3 residues: CAISLNSGDETQYF. CDR3 coding DNA: TGTGCCATCAGCTTAAATAGCGGGGACGAGACCCAGTACTTC.

The CDR3 coding sequence is TGTGCCAGCATGAGGGCAGGGGGCTCGTACGAGCAGTACTTC. Its protein is CASMRAGGSYEQYF. The rearrangement uses TRBV6-1 and TRBJ2-7; TRBD1 matches 8 bases. CDR1 is MNHNS and CDR2 is SASEGT in the germline V gene. The CDR3 is 14 residues long. Trimming removed 7 bases from V and 4 bases from J; junction bases left unmatched: 9.

The CDR3 reads CASSDLGGSYEQYF. CDR3 in DNA: TGTGCCAGCAGTGACTTAGGGGGCTCCTACGAGCAGTACTTC. The rearrangement joins TRBV2 to TRBJ2-7, with D maybe TRBD1 (6 bases). Germline assignment: CDR1 SNHLY and CDR2 FYNNEI. Between the trimmed V and J ends, which lost 3 bases and 0 bases, there was a span of 9 bases. The CDR3 spans 14 residues.

V gene TRBV9 combines with J gene TRBJ1-4, with 10 bases lining up with TRBD1. Germline V CDR1 and CDR2: SGDLS, YYNGEE. This CDR3 has 14 residues. After removal of 2 bases from V and 7 bases from J, the junction contained 2 bases not matched to a gene. The CDR3 DNA is TGTGCCAGCAGCGTCGGGACAGGGGTTGAAAAACTGTTTTTT. It specifies CASSVGTGVEKLFF. The complete variable domain, with remaining parts taken from reference TRBV9 and TRBJ1-4, reads DSGVTQTPKHLITATGQRVTLRCSPRSGDLSVYWYQQSLDQGLQFLIQYYNGEERAKGNILERFSAQQFPDLHSELNLSSLELGDSALYFCASSVGTGVEKLFFGSGTQLSVL.

This clone was observed once. The chain joins TRBV7-2 to TRBJ2-2; D is unclear. Looked up from germline, CDR1 is SGHTA and CDR2 is FQGNSA. This CDR3 comprises 15 residues. V gave up 5 bases and J gave up 5 bases, with 15 bases separating them. The CDR3 DNA follows: TGTGCCAGCAGCCCGTGGTCGAGTTCGACCGGGGAGCTGTTTTTT. This sequence encodes CASSPWSSSTGELFF.

The V gene is TRBV30, the J gene TRBJ1-1; 8 bases are a match to TRBD1. Germline-derived CDR1 and CDR2 are GTSNPN and SVGIG (reference sequence). This CDR3 is 13 amino acids long. V gave up 1 base and J gave up 3 bases; unmatched junction bases: 1. The CDR3 reads CAWSAQGDTEAFF. The CDR3 bases are TGTGCCTGGAGTGCACAGGGGGACACTGAAGCTTTCTTT.

This rearrangement joins TRBV6-5 to TRBJ2-5, with D hard to call. Trimming cost V 0 bases and J 2 bases, with 4 bases left between them. The CDR3 extends over 13 amino acids. Germline V gene sequence: CDR1 MNHEY, CDR2 SVGAGI. CDR3 nucleotides: TGTGCCAGCAGTTACTCCCAGCAAGAGACCCAGTACTTC. As protein: CASSYSQQETQYF.

The V call is TRBV30, the J call TRBJ1-3, with a possible D match to TRBD1 (5 bases). V was shortened by 0 bases and J by 2 bases, with 14 bases between the two germline ends. Germline-derived CDR1 and CDR2 are GTSNPN and SVGIG (reference sequence). CDR3 length: 16 amino acids. The CDR3 reads CAWSVGDYRPGNTIYF. CDR3 DNA: TGTGCCTGGAGTGTCGGGGACTATCGACCTGGAAACACCATATATTTT. Using reference TRBV30 and TRBJ1-3 for the parts outside the CDR3, the full variable domain is SQTIHQWPATLVQPVGSPLSLECTVEGTSNPNLYWYRQAAGRGLQLLFYSVGIGQISSEVPQNLSASRPQDRQFILSSKKLLLSDSGFYLCAWSVGDYRPGNTIYFGEGSWLTVV.

The chain employs TRBV5-1 and TRBJ2-3; the D is unclear. Germline lookup yields CDR1 SGHRS and CDR2 YFSETQ. V dropped 0 bases and J dropped 10 bases, with 9 bases sitting between them. This CDR3 is 12 amino acids long. The CDR3 spells CASSLDGLAQYF. CDR3 DNA: TGCGCCAGCAGCTTGGACGGGTTGGCGCAGTATTTT.